The rows below give T cell receptor beta chains drawn from one sample of a study of shared clonotypes between healthy human individuals. Libraries were prepared by immunoSEQ multiplex PCR; TCRdb keeps only in-frame clonotypes and omits some of them. Here the sample spans 450,000 to 500,000 clones, over 70% being singletons. Sample: PBMCs. These TCRs come from a woman aged 40 to 55 in good health. Some clones in this sample may be carry-over from other donors' samples. CDR3s include the opening cysteine and the closing phenylalanine or tryptophan. D genes are given only for firm matches. Expanded clones are given a class, and other clones once, few, many or no size at all.

J gene: TRBJ1-5
D gene: TRBD1
V gene: TRBV6-1
clone size: .
CDR3 protein: CASSEERQGGQPQHF
CDR3 DNA: TGTGCCAGCAGTGAAGAACGACAGGGAGGTCAGCCCCAGCATTTT

J gene: TRBJ1-2
D gene: .
V gene: TRBV7-3
clone size: few
CDR3 protein: CASSLRCRTF
CDR3 DNA: TGTGCCAGCAGCTTACGGTGTAGGACCTTC

J gene: TRBJ2-7
D gene: .
V gene: TRBV19
clone size: .
CDR3 protein: CASSMGLTAWTYEQYF
CDR3 DNA: TGTGCCAGTAGTATGGGGTTAACGGCATGGACCTACGAGCAGTACTTC

J gene: TRBJ1-1
D gene: TRBD1
V gene: TRBV7-9
clone size: .
CDR3 protein: CASSQDGGTGVYTEAFF
CDR3 DNA: TGTGCCAGCAGCCAAGATGGTGGGACAGGGGTTTATACTGAAGCTTTCTTT

J gene: TRBJ2-1
D gene: TRBD2
V gene: TRBV5-6
clone size: .
CDR3 protein: CASSPGLAGVYNEQFF
CDR3 DNA: TGTGCCAGCAGTCCAGGCCTAGCGGGAGTTTACAATGAGCAGTTCTTC

J gene: TRBJ2-7
D gene: .
V gene: TRBV28
clone size: .
CDR3 protein: CASTRYDYEQYF
CDR3 DNA: TGTGCCAGCACCAGATACGACTACGAGCAGTACTTC

J gene: TRBJ2-2
D gene: .
V gene: TRBV5-1
clone size: .
CDR3 protein: CASSFANTGELFF
CDR3 DNA: TGCGCCAGCAGCTTTGCTAACACCGGGGAGCTGTTTTTT

J gene: TRBJ2-4
D gene: .
V gene: TRBV30
clone size: .
CDR3 protein: CALHTQGPRVRKKYF
CDR3 DNA: TGTGCCCTCCACACCCAGGGACCCCGGGTCCGAAAAAAGTACTTC

J gene: TRBJ1-2
D gene: .
V gene: TRBV30
clone size: .
CDR3 protein: CAWSTQQGLYGYTF
CDR3 DNA: TGTGCCTGGAGTACCCAACAGGGCCTCTATGGCTACACCTTC

J gene: TRBJ2-1
D gene: .
V gene: TRBV5-6
clone size: .
CDR3 protein: CASSLVGKVRSDEQFF
CDR3 DNA: TGTGCCAGCAGCTTGGTGGGGAAGGTTAGGTCGGATGAGCAGTTCTTC

J gene: TRBJ2-1
D gene: .
V gene: TRBV5-1
clone size: .
CDR3 protein: CASSLRGNRQFF
CDR3 DNA: TGCGCCAGCAGCTTGCGGGGTAACAGGCAGTTCTTC

J gene: TRBJ1-1
D gene: .
V gene: TRBV5-1
clone size: once
CDR3 protein: CASSREAVEAGTEAFF
CDR3 DNA: TGCGCCAGCAGCCGTGAGGCAGTGGAGGCCGGGACTGAAGCTTTCTTT

J gene: TRBJ2-3
D gene: TRBD2
V gene: TRBV5-1
clone size: .
CDR3 protein: CASTSGRAADTQYF
CDR3 DNA: TGCGCTTCGACTAGCGGGAGGGCCGCAGATACGCAGTATTTT

J gene: TRBJ2-7
D gene: .
V gene: TRBV30
clone size: .
CDR3 protein: CAWSVLGRATYEQYF
CDR3 DNA: TGTGCCTGGAGTGTACTAGGCAGGGCAACCTACGAGCAGTACTTC

J gene: TRBJ2-7
D gene: .
V gene: TRBV6-1
clone size: .
CDR3 protein: CARKTPMDYEQYF
CDR3 DNA: TGTGCCAGGAAGACTCCGATGGATTACGAGCAGTACTTC

J gene: TRBJ2-1
D gene: .
V gene: TRBV15
clone size: .
CDR3 protein: CATSRDLHEQFF
CDR3 DNA: TGTGCCACCAGCAGAGATCTTCATGAGCAGTTCTTC

J gene: TRBJ2-2
D gene: .
V gene: TRBV29-1
clone size: .
CDR3 protein: CSVVRTNTGELFF
CDR3 DNA: TGCAGCGTTGTCAGGACCAACACCGGGGAGCTGTTTTTT

J gene: TRBJ2-5
D gene: .
V gene: TRBV7-8
clone size: .
CDR3 protein: CASSLNREETQYF
CDR3 DNA: TGTGCCAGCAGCTTAAACAGGGAGGAGACCCAGTACTTC

J gene: TRBJ1-5
D gene: .
V gene: TRBV19
clone size: few
CDR3 protein: CASRVDRTSNQPQHF
CDR3 DNA: TGTGCCAGTAGGGTCGACAGGACAAGCAATCAGCCCCAGCATTTT

J gene: TRBJ2-5
D gene: .
V gene: TRBV27
clone size: once
CDR3 protein: CASNGLNKETQYF
CDR3 DNA: TGTGCCAGCAACGGACTAAATAAAGAGACCCAGTACTTC

J gene: TRBJ2-7
D gene: .
V gene: TRBV6-6
clone size: .
CDR3 protein: CASIYPGTYEQYF
CDR3 DNA: TGTGCCAGCATATATCCGGGGACCTACGAGCAGTACTTC

J gene: TRBJ2-1
D gene: TRBD2
V gene: TRBV6-1
clone size: .
CDR3 protein: CASSEGLAGGNNEQFF
CDR3 DNA: TGTGCCAGCAGTGAGGGACTAGCGGGAGGTAACAATGAGCAGTTCTTC

J gene: TRBJ2-7
D gene: .
V gene: TRBV7-2
clone size: .
CDR3 protein: CASSLVSGTSYEQYF
CDR3 DNA: TGTGCCAGCAGCTTAGTGAGCGGTACCTCCTACGAGCAGTACTTC

J gene: TRBJ2-2
D gene: TRBD1
V gene: TRBV5-1
clone size: .
CDR3 protein: CASSPTGANTGELFF
CDR3 DNA: TGCGCCAGCAGCCCGACAGGGGCGAACACCGGGGAGCTGTTTTTT

J gene: TRBJ2-5
D gene: .
V gene: TRBV27
clone size: .
CDR3 protein: CASTEGETQYF
CDR3 DNA: TGTGCCAGCACCGAAGGCGAGACCCAGTACTTC

J gene: TRBJ1-1
D gene: .
V gene: TRBV5-1
clone size: .
CDR3 protein: CASSFGANTEAFF
CDR3 DNA: TGCGCCAGCAGCTTCGGGGCGAACACTGAAGCTTTCTTT

J gene: TRBJ1-2
D gene: .
V gene: TRBV5-2
clone size: .
CDR3 protein: CASKGGRERKTYGYTF
CDR3 DNA: TGTGCCAGCAAAGGGGGGAGAGAGCGAAAGACCTATGGCTACACCTTC

J gene: TRBJ2-7
D gene: .
V gene: TRBV6-1
clone size: .
CDR3 protein: CAGRSQGSEQYF
CDR3 DNA: TGTGCCGGCCGCTCCCAGGGGTCCGAGCAGTACTTC

J gene: TRBJ2-7
D gene: TRBD1
V gene: TRBV30
clone size: .
CDR3 protein: CAWRTGGSYEQYF
CDR3 DNA: TGTGCCTGGAGGACAGGGGGGTCCTACGAGCAGTACTTC

J gene: TRBJ2-7
D gene: TRBD1
V gene: TRBV5-4
clone size: once
CDR3 protein: CATLRDRTYEQYF
CDR3 DNA: TGTGCCACACTTCGGGACAGAACCTACGAGCAGTACTTC

J gene: TRBJ2-2
D gene: .
V gene: TRBV19
clone size: .
CDR3 protein: CASSWRGAGELFF
CDR3 DNA: TGTGCCAGTAGCTGGAGGGGTGCCGGGGAGCTGTTTTTT

J gene: TRBJ2-1
D gene: .
V gene: TRBV7-8
clone size: .
CDR3 protein: CASSLGAGLRGAYNEQFF
CDR3 DNA: TGTGCCAGCAGCTTAGGAGCAGGGCTCCGGGGAGCCTACAATGAGCAGTTCTTC

J gene: TRBJ2-1
D gene: .
V gene: TRBV7-2
clone size: .
CDR3 protein: CATSEWGSSYNEQFF
CDR3 DNA: TGTGCCACCTCAGAATGGGGAAGCTCCTACAATGAGCAGTTCTTC

J gene: TRBJ2-1
D gene: .
V gene: TRBV7-8
clone size: .
CDR3 protein: CASSLDGMGYEQFF
CDR3 DNA: TGTGCCAGCAGCTTAGACGGGATGGGCTATGAGCAGTTCTTC

J gene: TRBJ1-4
D gene: .
V gene: TRBV4-3
clone size: .
CDR3 protein: CASSQAPGTAGEKLFF
CDR3 DNA: TGCGCCAGCAGCCAAGCCCCCGGGACCGCAGGGGAAAAACTGTTTTTT

J gene: TRBJ2-5
D gene: TRBD2
V gene: TRBV7-3
clone size: .
CDR3 protein: CASSLAGGAETQYF
CDR3 DNA: TGTGCCAGCAGCCTAGCGGGAGGGGCCGAGACCCAGTACTTC

J gene: TRBJ2-7
D gene: .
V gene: TRBV7-9
clone size: .
CDR3 protein: CASSSTGPEQYF
CDR3 DNA: TGTGCCAGCAGCTCGACAGGTCCCGAGCAGTACTTC

J gene: TRBJ2-3
D gene: TRBD2
V gene: TRBV4-1
clone size: .
CDR3 protein: CASSHERLAAYGDTQYF
CDR3 DNA: TGCGCCAGCAGCCATGAGCGACTAGCGGCCTATGGAGATACGCAGTATTTT

J gene: TRBJ1-1
D gene: .
V gene: TRBV5-1
clone size: .
CDR3 protein: CASSGGQPNTEAFF
CDR3 DNA: TGCGCCAGCAGCGGAGGACAGCCGAACACTGAAGCTTTCTTT

J gene: TRBJ1-2
D gene: .
V gene: TRBV6-5
clone size: .
CDR3 protein: CATIYRGYGYTF
CDR3 DNA: TGTGCCACCATATACCGAGGCTATGGCTACACCTTC

J gene: TRBJ1-4
D gene: .
V gene: TRBV30
clone size: .
CDR3 protein: CAWNRPTGGLGGLFF
CDR3 DNA: TGTGCCTGGAACCGCCCGACAGGCGGCTTGGGGGGGCTGTTTTTT

J gene: TRBJ1-2
D gene: .
V gene: TRBV21-1
clone size: .
CDR3 protein: CASPFTAGADGYTF
CDR3 DNA: TGTGCCAGCCCTTTTACCGCGGGGGCGGATGGCTACACCTTC

J gene: TRBJ2-1
D gene: .
V gene: TRBV21-1
clone size: .
CDR3 protein: CASSLKHEGEGTSGRWYNEQFF
CDR3 DNA: TGTGCCAGCAGCCTCAAACATGAGGGGGAGGGGACTAGCGGGAGATGGTACAATGAGCAGTTCTTC

J gene: TRBJ2-1
D gene: TRBD1
V gene: TRBV10-3
clone size: .
CDR3 protein: CAISESPGQGSYNEQFF
CDR3 DNA: TGTGCCATCAGTGAGTCACCGGGACAGGGATCCTACAATGAGCAGTTCTTC

J gene: TRBJ1-1
D gene: .
V gene: TRBV4-1
clone size: .
CDR3 protein: CASRPTVNTEAFF
CDR3 DNA: TGCGCCAGCAGGCCGACAGTGAACACTGAAGCTTTCTTT

J gene: TRBJ1-1
D gene: .
V gene: TRBV6-1
clone size: .
CDR3 protein: CASSEALIGGTEAFF
CDR3 DNA: TGTGCCAGCAGTGAAGCCTTGATCGGGGGCACTGAAGCTTTCTTT

J gene: TRBJ2-1
D gene: .
V gene: TRBV29-1
clone size: .
CDR3 protein: CSVDDRTYNEQFF
CDR3 DNA: TGCAGCGTTGACGACAGGACTTACAATGAGCAGTTCTTC

J gene: TRBJ2-5
D gene: TRBD2
V gene: TRBV11-1
clone size: .
CDR3 protein: CASSPQGLAEETQYF
CDR3 DNA: TGTGCCAGCAGCCCCCAGGGACTAGCAGAAGAGACCCAGTACTTC

J gene: TRBJ1-2
D gene: TRBD1
V gene: TRBV10-3
clone size: .
CDR3 protein: CAISFTGAGYTF
CDR3 DNA: TGTGCCATCAGTTTTACAGGGGCTGGCTACACCTTC

J gene: TRBJ1-4
D gene: TRBD1
V gene: TRBV7-9
clone size: .
CDR3 protein: CASSSLQGFNEKLFF
CDR3 DNA: TGTGCCAGCAGCTCGCTACAGGGGTTTAATGAAAAACTGTTTTTT